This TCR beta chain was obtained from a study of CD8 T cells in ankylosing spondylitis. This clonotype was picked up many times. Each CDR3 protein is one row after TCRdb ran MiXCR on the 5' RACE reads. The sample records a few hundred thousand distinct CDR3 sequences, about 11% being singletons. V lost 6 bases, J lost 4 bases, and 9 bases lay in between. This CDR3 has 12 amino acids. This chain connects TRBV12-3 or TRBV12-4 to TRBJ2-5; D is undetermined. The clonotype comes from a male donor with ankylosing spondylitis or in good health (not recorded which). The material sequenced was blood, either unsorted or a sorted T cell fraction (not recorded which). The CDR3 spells CASSFFGETQYF. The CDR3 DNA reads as TGTGCCAGCAGCTTCTTCGGAGAGACCCAGTACTTC.